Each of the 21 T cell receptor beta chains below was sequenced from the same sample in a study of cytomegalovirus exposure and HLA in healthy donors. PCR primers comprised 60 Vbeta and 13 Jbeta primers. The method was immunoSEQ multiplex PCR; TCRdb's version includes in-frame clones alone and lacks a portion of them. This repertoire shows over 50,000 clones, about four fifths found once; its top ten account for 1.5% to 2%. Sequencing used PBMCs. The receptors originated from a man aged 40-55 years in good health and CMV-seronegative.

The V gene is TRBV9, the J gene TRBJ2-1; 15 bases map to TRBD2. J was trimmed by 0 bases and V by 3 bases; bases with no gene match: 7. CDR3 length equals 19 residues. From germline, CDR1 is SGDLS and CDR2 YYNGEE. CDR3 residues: CASSAGTSGGSRSYNEQFF. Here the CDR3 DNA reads TGTGCCAGCAGCGCCGGGACTAGCGGGGGGAGCCGCTCCTACAATGAGCAGTTCTTC.

The CDR3 DNA reads as TGCGCCAGCAGCCAAGATTTAACAGGGGAAAAACTGTTTTTT. Its protein is CASSQDLTGEKLFF. The chain combines TRBV4-1 with TRBJ1-4, with D maybe TRBD1 (6 bases). The length of the CDR3 is 14 residues. CDR1 MGHRA and CDR2 YSYEKL come from the germline V gene. The germline V and J ends were trimmed by 0 bases and 8 bases, with 10 bases remaining between them.

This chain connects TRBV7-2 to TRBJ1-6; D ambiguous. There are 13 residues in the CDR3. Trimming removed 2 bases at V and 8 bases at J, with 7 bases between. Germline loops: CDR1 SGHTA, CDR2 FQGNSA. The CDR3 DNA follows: TGTGCCAGCAGCTTAATCTCCTATTCACCCCTCCACTTT. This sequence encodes CASSLISYSPLHF.

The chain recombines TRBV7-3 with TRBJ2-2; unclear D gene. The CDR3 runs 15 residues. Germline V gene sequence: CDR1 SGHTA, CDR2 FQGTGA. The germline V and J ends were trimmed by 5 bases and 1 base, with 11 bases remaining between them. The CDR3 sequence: CASSTLGGNTGELFF. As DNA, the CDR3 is TGTGCCAGCAGCACTCTTGGCGGGAACACCGGGGAGCTGTTTTTT.

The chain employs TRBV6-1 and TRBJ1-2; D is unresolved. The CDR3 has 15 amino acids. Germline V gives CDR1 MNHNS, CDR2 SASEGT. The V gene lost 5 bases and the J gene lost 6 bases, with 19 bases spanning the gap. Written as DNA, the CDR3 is TGTGCCAGCAGTCCATTGGGGATCCTGCGGGATGGCTACACCTTC. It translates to CASSPLGILRDGYTF.

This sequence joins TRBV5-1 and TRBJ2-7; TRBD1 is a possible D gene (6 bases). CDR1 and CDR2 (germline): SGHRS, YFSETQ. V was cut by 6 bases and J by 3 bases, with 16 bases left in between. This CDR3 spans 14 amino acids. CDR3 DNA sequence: TGCGCCAGCAACCCACAAGGACAGCACTACGAGCAGTACTTC. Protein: CASNPQGQHYEQYF.

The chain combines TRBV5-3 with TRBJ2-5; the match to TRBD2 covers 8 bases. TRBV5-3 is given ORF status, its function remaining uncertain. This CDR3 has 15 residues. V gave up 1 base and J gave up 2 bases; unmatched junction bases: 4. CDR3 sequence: CARSLSGGIQETQYF. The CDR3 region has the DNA TGTGCCAGAAGCTTGAGCGGGGGTATTCAAGAGACCCAGTACTTC.

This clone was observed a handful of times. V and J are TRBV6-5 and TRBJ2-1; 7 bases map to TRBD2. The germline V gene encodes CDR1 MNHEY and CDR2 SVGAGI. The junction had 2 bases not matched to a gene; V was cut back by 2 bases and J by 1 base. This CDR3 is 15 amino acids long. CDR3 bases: TGTGCCAGCAGTTACCGACTAGCTTCCTACAATGAGCAGTTCTTC. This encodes CASSYRLASYNEQFF.

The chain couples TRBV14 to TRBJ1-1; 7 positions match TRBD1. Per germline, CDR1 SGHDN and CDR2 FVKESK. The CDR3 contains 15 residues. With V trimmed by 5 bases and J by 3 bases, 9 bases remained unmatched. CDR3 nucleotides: TGTGCCAGCAGCACTAGTAGGAGGGGGCACACTGAAGCTTTCTTT. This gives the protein CASSTSRRGHTEAFF. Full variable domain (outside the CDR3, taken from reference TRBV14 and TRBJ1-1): EAGVTQFPSHSVIEKGQTVTLRCDPISGHDNLYWYRRVMGKEIKFLLHFVKESKQDESGMPNNRFLAERTGGTYSTLKVQPAELEDSGVYFCASSTSRRGHTEAFFGQGTRLTVV.

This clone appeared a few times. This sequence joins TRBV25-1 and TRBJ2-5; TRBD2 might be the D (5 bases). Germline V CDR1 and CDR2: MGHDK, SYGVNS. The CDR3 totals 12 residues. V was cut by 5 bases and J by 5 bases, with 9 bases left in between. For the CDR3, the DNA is TGTGCCAGCAGTCAGAGGGTTGAGACCCAGTACTTC. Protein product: CASSQRVETQYF.

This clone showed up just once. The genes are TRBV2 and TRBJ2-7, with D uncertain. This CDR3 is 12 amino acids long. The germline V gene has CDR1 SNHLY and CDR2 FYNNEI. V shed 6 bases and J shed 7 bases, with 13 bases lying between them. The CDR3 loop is CASRLSTLEQYF. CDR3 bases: TGTGCCAGCAGGCTGAGTACGCTAGAGCAGTACTTC.

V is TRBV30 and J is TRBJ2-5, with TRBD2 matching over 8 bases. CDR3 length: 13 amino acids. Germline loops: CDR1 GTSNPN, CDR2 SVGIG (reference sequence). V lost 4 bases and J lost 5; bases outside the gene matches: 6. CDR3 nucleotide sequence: TGTGCCTGGAAGTACGGGGGGGCGGAGACCCAGTACTTC. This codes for CAWKYGGAETQYF.

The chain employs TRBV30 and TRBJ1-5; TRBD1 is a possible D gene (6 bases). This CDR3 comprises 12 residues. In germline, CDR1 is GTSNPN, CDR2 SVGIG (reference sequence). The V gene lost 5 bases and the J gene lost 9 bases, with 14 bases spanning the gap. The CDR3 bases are TGTGCCTGGCATACAGGGTCGGGGCCCCAGCATTTT. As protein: CAWHTGSGPQHF. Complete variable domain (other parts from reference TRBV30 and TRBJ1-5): SQTIHQWPATLVQPVGSPLSLECTVEGTSNPNLYWYRQAAGRGLQLLFYSVGIGQISSEVPQNLSASRPQDRQFILSSKKLLLSDSGFYLCAWHTGSGPQHFGDGTRLSIL.

CDR3 protein: CASSPRQGLSSPLHF. The CDR3 nucleotides are TGCGCCAGCAGCCCCCGACAGGGCTTGAGTTCACCCCTCCACTTT. The chain joins TRBV4-1 to TRBJ1-6; TRBD1 matches 7 bases. The CDR3 contains 15 residues. Germline assignment: CDR1 MGHRA and CDR2 YSYEKL. The junction had 9 bases not matched to a gene; V was cut back by 4 bases and J by 9 bases.

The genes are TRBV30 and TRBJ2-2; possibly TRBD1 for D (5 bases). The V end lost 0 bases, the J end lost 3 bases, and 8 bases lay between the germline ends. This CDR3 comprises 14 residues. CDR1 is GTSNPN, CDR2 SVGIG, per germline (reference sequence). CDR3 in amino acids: CAWSVRQHTGELFF. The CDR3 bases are TGTGCCTGGAGTGTACGACAGCACACCGGGGAGCTGTTTTTT.

The DNA of the CDR3 is TGTGCCAGCAGCTTTTATCCAGGGGGTTACACAGATACGCAGTATTTT. Translated: CASSFYPGGYTDTQYF. The chain uses TRBV5-6 and TRBJ2-3; 7 bases map to TRBD1. This CDR3 region has 16 residues. V was clipped by 2 bases and J by 2 bases; unmatched bases: 8. CDR1 and CDR2 (germline): SGHDT, YYEEEE.

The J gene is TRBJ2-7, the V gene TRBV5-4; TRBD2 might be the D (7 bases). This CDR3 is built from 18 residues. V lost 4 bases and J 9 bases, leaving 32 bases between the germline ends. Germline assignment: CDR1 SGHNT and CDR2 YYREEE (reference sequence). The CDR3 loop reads CASSLTGRGTTRLTSQYF. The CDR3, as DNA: TGTGCCAGCAGCCTGACTGGGAGGGGGACTACAAGGCTTACGTCGCAGTACTTC.

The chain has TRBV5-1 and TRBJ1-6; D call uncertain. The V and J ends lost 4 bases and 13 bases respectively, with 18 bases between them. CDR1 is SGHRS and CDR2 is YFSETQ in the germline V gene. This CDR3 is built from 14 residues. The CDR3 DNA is TGCGCCAGCAGCACGCGTGGAGGGAATGGGCCCCTCCACTTT. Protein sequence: CASSTRGGNGPLHF.

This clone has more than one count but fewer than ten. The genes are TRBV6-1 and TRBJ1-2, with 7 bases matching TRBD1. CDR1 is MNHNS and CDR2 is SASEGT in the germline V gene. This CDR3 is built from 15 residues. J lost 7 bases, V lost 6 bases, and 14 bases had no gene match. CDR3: CASRHRGTDSGGYTF. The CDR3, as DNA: TGTGCCAGCAGACACAGGGGTACCGACTCTGGTGGCTACACCTTC.

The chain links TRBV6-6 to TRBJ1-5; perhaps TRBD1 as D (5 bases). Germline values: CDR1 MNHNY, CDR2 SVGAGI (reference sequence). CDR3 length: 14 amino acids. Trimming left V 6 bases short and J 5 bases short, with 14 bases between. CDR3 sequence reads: CASRDQWGDQPQHF. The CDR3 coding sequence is TGTGCCAGCAGGGACCAATGGGGGGATCAGCCCCAGCATTTT.

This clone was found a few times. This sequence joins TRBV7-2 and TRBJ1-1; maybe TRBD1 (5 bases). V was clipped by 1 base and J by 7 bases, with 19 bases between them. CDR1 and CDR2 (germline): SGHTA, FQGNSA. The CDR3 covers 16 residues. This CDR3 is CASSLERVGQGFEAFF. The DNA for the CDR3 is TGTGCCAGCAGCTTAGAGCGGGTCGGACAAGGATTTGAAGCTTTCTTT.